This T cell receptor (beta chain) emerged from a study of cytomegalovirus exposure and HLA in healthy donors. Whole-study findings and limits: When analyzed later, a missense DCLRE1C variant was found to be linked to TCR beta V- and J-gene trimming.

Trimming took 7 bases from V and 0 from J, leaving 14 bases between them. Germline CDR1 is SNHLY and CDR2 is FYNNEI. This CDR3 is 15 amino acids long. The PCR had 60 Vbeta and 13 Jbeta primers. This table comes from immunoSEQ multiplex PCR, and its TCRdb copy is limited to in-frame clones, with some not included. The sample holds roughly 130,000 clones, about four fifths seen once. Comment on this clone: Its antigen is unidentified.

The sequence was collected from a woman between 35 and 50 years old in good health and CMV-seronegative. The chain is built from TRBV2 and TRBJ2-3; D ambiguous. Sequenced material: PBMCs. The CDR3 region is CASTPTQSSTDTQYF. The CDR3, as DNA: TGTGCCAGCACTCCGACTCAGTCTAGCACAGATACGCAGTATTTT.